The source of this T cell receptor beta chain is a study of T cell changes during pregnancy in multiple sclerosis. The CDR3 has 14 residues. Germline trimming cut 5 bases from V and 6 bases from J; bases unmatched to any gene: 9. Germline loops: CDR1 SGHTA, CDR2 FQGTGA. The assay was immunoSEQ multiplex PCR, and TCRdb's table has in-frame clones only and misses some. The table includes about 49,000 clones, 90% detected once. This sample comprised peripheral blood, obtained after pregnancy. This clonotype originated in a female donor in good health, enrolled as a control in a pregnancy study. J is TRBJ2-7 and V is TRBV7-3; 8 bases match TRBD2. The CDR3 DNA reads TGTGCCAGCAGCCCGGGGGGGTCGGGTCCCGAGCAGTACTTC. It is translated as CASSPGGSGPEQYF.